This is a list of T cell receptor beta chains from one sample in a study of spatial heterogeneity in lung cancer. TCRdb fed the 5' RACE reads into MiXCR, producing one record per CDR3 protein. Of around 27,000 distinct CDR3 sequences detected, less than 6% appear once; the ten largest clones hold more than 20%. Sample: PBMCs, taken at follow-up. Receptors were obtained from a male donor with early-stage non-small cell lung cancer. Both conserved end residues are part of each CDR3. Only part of the rows carry a size: once, few, many, or a class if the clone is expanded.

CDR3aa | v_gene | abundance
CSAVTTATGELFF | TRBV20-1 | .
CASSYGKTGVAGELFF | TRBV6-6 | many
CASSPQGGNSPLHF | TRBV7-8 | many
CATSRDAGQVTYEQYF | TRBV15 | many
CASSFPGNSPLHF | TRBV12-3/TRBV12-4 | many
CASTGQGLNTEAFF | TRBV2 | many
CSVGQGDYGYTF | TRBV29-1 | many
CSAAPLSSGNTIYF | TRBV20-1 | .
CASSLAGDNSPLHF | TRBV12-3/TRBV12-4 | many
CASSSGTGYPTEAFF | TRBV5-1 | many
CASSSALEDQPQHF | TRBV7-2 | few
CSALTGPNYEQYF | TRBV29-1 | many
CAISSGARDQPQHF | TRBV7-9 | many
CASSPPGAGVMNTEAFF | TRBV18 | many
CASSLQDNQPQHF | TRBV12-3/TRBV12-4 | .
CASRQVDSPLHF | TRBV7-8 | few
CASSRSGGGSNQPQHF | TRBV7-9 | few
CSVSGQGLMNTEAFF | TRBV29-1 | many
CASSQDFLAGERDTQYF | TRBV4-3 | .
CASSPWGSQGEQYF | TRBV5-4 | few
CSVLIGLAGGPTGTQYF | TRBV20-1 | many
CASSYPNNEQFF | TRBV6-2/TRBV6-3 | many
CASSPPRQNYGYTF | TRBV4-1 | many
CASRRGLDTQYF | TRBV7-2 | many
CASSLSSVWANQPQHF | TRBV5-6 | many
CASSLGTAADTQYF | TRBV7-2 | many
CASSLVIVGGNEQFF | TRBV11-1 | many
CASSLTELYNEQFF | TRBV7-2 | .
CASSKALRGILCGYTF | TRBV21-1 | many
CASGPSGDQETQYF | TRBV5-1 | many
CATSDGGRTQETQYF | TRBV24-1 | many
CASSWGQGGGQPQHF | TRBV5-6 | few
CASSQDRGHTQYF | TRBV3-1 | many
CASSGRRGDEKLFF | TRBV6-1 | many
CATSDTRRGRGHEQFF | TRBV24-1 | many
CASSQQRFGELFF | TRBV3-1 | many
CASSFSGYGYTF | TRBV12-3/TRBV12-4 | few
CASSQDTTLGQPQHF | TRBV4-3 | .
CASSLGQGADTQYF | TRBV7-9 | many
CASSQEAGGPGTDTQYF | TRBV4-1 | few
CASSSTGGSGEPQHF | TRBV2 | many